This is a list of T cell receptor beta chains from one sample in a study of human CD8 memory T cell subsets. TCRdb reprocessed the 5' RACE reads, keeping one entry per CDR3 protein, no DNA. The table counts around 10,000 distinct CDR3 sequences; around 21% lies in the top ten. Sequences were obtained from CD8+ T cells from PBMCs. The receptors originated from a human donor in good health. The CDR3 runs from the conserved cysteine through the conserved F or W. Not every row has a clone size; where given, it reads once, few, many or a size class.

v_gene: TRBV7-9
abundance: .
j_gene: TRBJ2-4
CDR3aa: CASSYDIAKNIQYF

v_gene: TRBV27
abundance: .
j_gene: TRBJ2-3
CDR3aa: CASSFVMPEGTDTQYF

v_gene: TRBV9
abundance: .
j_gene: TRBJ2-1
CDR3aa: CASSVGTYNEQFF

v_gene: TRBV6-1
abundance: .
j_gene: TRBJ2-5
CDR3aa: CASSDTSGAQETQYF

v_gene: TRBV29-1
abundance: .
j_gene: TRBJ2-7
CDR3aa: CSVELAGGYKQYF

v_gene: TRBV4-3
abundance: .
j_gene: TRBJ2-2
CDR3aa: CASSPRLAGMTGELFF

v_gene: TRBV12-3/TRBV12-4
abundance: .
j_gene: TRBJ2-2
CDR3aa: CASSFPQGVTGELFF

v_gene: TRBV6-2/TRBV6-3
abundance: .
j_gene: TRBJ2-3
CDR3aa: CASSPSSGSADTQYF

v_gene: TRBV12-3/TRBV12-4
abundance: .
j_gene: TRBJ2-1
CDR3aa: CASSPPRGRAVHEQFF

v_gene: TRBV12-3/TRBV12-4
abundance: .
j_gene: TRBJ2-3
CDR3aa: CASTERGTDTQYF

v_gene: TRBV7-2
abundance: medium-sized
j_gene: TRBJ2-1
CDR3aa: CASSLGLAGWDEQFF

v_gene: TRBV25-1
abundance: .
j_gene: TRBJ2-7
CDR3aa: CASSEFSAPYDF

v_gene: TRBV5-1
abundance: .
j_gene: TRBJ2-3
CDR3aa: CASSSLEPSTDTQYF

v_gene: TRBV4-1
abundance: .
j_gene: TRBJ1-4
CDR3aa: CASSPPPADEKLFF

v_gene: TRBV5-1
abundance: medium-sized
j_gene: TRBJ2-7
CDR3aa: CASSHSQGGYQDYEQYF

v_gene: TRBV7-2
abundance: medium-sized
j_gene: TRBJ2-3
CDR3aa: CASSLGGADTDTQYF

v_gene: TRBV2
abundance: .
j_gene: TRBJ2-1
CDR3aa: CASSDGGLEDYNEQFF

v_gene: TRBV5-4
abundance: .
j_gene: TRBJ2-2
CDR3aa: CASSLVGASGLNTGELFF

v_gene: TRBV28
abundance: .
j_gene: TRBJ2-7
CDR3aa: CASSPDRYYEQYF

v_gene: TRBV4-3
abundance: .
j_gene: TRBJ2-3
CDR3aa: CASSQDGGSRADTQYF

v_gene: TRBV28
abundance: .
j_gene: TRBJ2-1
CDR3aa: CATSRGSYNEQFF

v_gene: TRBV12-3/TRBV12-4
abundance: .
j_gene: TRBJ2-1
CDR3aa: CASSLRVGLAAPGNEQFF

v_gene: TRBV29-1
abundance: medium-sized
j_gene: TRBJ2-5
CDR3aa: CSVEGGAGLAEQETQYF

v_gene: TRBV5-1
abundance: .
j_gene: TRBJ1-1
CDR3aa: CASRKGLITEAFF

v_gene: TRBV5-4
abundance: .
j_gene: TRBJ2-7
CDR3aa: CASRYEAAYEQYF

v_gene: TRBV14
abundance: .
j_gene: TRBJ2-7
CDR3aa: CASSQVTSGIPYEQYF

v_gene: TRBV7-2
abundance: .
j_gene: TRBJ2-2
CDR3aa: CASTLLTGGEGELFF

v_gene: TRBV7-2
abundance: .
j_gene: TRBJ2-5
CDR3aa: CASSFELAGLGETQYF

v_gene: TRBV6-4
abundance: .
j_gene: TRBJ2-1
CDR3aa: CASSEGVGSYNEQFF

v_gene: TRBV7-6
abundance: .
j_gene: TRBJ2-7
CDR3aa: CASSLGGTSMVGYEQYF

v_gene: TRBV6-5
abundance: .
j_gene: TRBJ2-1
CDR3aa: CASSYYPGDKQFF

v_gene: TRBV27
abundance: .
j_gene: TRBJ1-5
CDR3aa: CASSPRQGNQPQHF

v_gene: TRBV4-1
abundance: .
j_gene: TRBJ2-1
CDR3aa: CASKWGQGAAYNEQFF

v_gene: TRBV6-7
abundance: .
j_gene: TRBJ2-3
CDR3aa: CASSYPGTSGTQITDTQYF

v_gene: TRBV9
abundance: .
j_gene: TRBJ2-2
CDR3aa: CASSVAISSVGELFF

v_gene: TRBV28
abundance: .
j_gene: TRBJ2-7
CDR3aa: CASSLKREWNEQYF

v_gene: TRBV4-2
abundance: .
j_gene: TRBJ2-2
CDR3aa: CASSQDKGTGELFF